The 20 T cell receptor beta chains below come from one sample, sequenced in a study of blood T cells in healthy people across ages (dated by TCRdb to about 2015). Libraries came from 5' RACE. The instrument was an Illumina HiSeq 2500. The second PCR ran for about 7 to 11 cycles and used a J-beta primer mix along with a sample-barcoded 5' primer. Using fastp at Q25 and MiXCR, TCRdb reprocessed the public reads and kept productive beta chains. Each record represents a unique CDR3 protein, reported with the most common genes and DNA among its rows. Across this sample there are around 1,000,000 distinct CDR3 sequences, with 30% to 40% seen only once. About an eighth of the sample rests with the top ten. Material: blood. These receptors came from a man between 18 and 35 years old in good health.

The table lists this clonotype with a few counts. The chain links TRBV20-1 to TRBJ1-2; TRBD1 aligns across 9 bases. Germline assignment: CDR1 DFQATT and CDR2 SNEGSKA (reference sequence). The CDR3 extends over 15 amino acids. J gave up 1 base and V 0 bases, and 3 bases lay outside the gene matches. DNA of the CDR3: TGCAGTGCTAGAGACCGGGACAGGGTTAACTATGGCTACACCTTC. Residues: CSARDRDRVNYGYTF.

In this sample, this clonotype turned up a few times. This chain links TRBV6-6 with TRBJ2-7; the D call may be TRBD1 or TRBD2 (6 bases each). V was cut by 5 bases and J by 7 bases, with 15 bases left in between. Germline CDR1 MNHNY, CDR2 SVGAGI (reference sequence). The CDR3 extends over 13 amino acids. The CDR3 reads CASSHRQEGEQYF. CDR3 DNA sequence: TGTGCCAGCAGTCATCGACAGGAGGGTGAGCAGTACTTC.

The CDR3 is CSARPSGTYREKLFF. CDR3 nucleotide sequence: TGCAGTGCCCGCCCGTCCGGAACCTACCGAGAAAAACTGTTTTTT. This rearrangement joins TRBV20-1 to TRBJ1-4; D unresolved. The CDR3 runs 15 residues. Deletions cut 6 bases from V and 8 bases from J, with 22 bases between. Germline CDR1 is DFQATT and CDR2 is SNEGSKA (reference sequence).

This clonotype was counted a few times. The chain is built from TRBV7-2 and TRBJ2-3; weak D call: TRBD1 (6 bases). The CDR3 spans 15 residues. Trimming removed 5 bases from V and 0 bases from J, with 12 bases in between. Looked up from germline, CDR1 is SGHTA and CDR2 is FQGNSA. The CDR3 sequence: CASSLGQWSTDTQYF. The CDR3 DNA reads as TGTGCCAGCAGCCTCGGACAGTGGAGCACAGATACGCAGTATTTT.

Note on this clonotype: The junction does not match germline at one end; this may be a read error. The V gene is TRBV4-3, the J gene TRBJ2-7, with D perhaps TRBD1 or TRBD2 (6 bases each). This CDR3 region has 15 residues. Germline-derived CDR1 and CDR2 are LGHNA and YSLEER. The DNA for the CDR3 is TGCGCCAGCGGCCAAGGGGGGTTATCCTCCTACGAGCAGTACTTC. Amino acids: CASGQGGLSSYEQYF.

This chain connects TRBV20-1 to TRBJ2-1, with 11 positions matching TRBD2. CDR3 length: 16 amino acids. V lost 6 bases and J lost 5; bases outside the gene matches: 12. Germline CDR1 is DFQATT and CDR2 is SNEGSKA (reference sequence). The DNA for the CDR3 is TGCAGTGCCAGTGGCCTACTAGCGGGGGACCACAATGAGCAGTTCTTC. Encoded protein: CSASGLLAGDHNEQFF.

The gene calls are TRBV9 and TRBJ1-1; no definite D call. The V gene's germline CDR1 is SGDLS and CDR2 YYNGEE. CDR3 length: 15 amino acids. Deletions cut 0 bases from V and 3 bases from J, with 12 bases between. CDR3 amino acids: CASSVGVLRDTEAFF. The CDR3 coding sequence is TGTGCCAGCAGCGTAGGAGTCTTGAGGGACACTGAAGCTTTCTTT.

V is TRBV6-6 and J is TRBJ2-1; D is possibly TRBD1 (6 bases). Per germline, CDR1 MNHNY and CDR2 SVGAGI (reference sequence). The V end lost 8 bases, the J end lost 8 bases, and 22 bases lay between the germline ends. The CDR3 sequence is 15 residues long. The chain's CDR3 is CASGAGATESYEQFF. CDR3 coding DNA: TGTGCCAGCGGGGCAGGGGCCACCGAGAGCTATGAGCAGTTCTTC.

As for this clonotype: A much larger clone lies one base from this, so it may be a read error. This chain links TRBV20-1 with TRBJ2-7; D ambiguous. The CDR3 consists of 11 residues. Germline V CDR1 and CDR2: DFQATT, SNEGSKA (reference sequence). This CDR3 reads CSARQAYEQDF. For the CDR3, the DNA is TGCAGTGCTAGACAGGCCTACGAGCAGGACTTC.

The gene calls are TRBV5-1 and TRBJ1-3, with D unclear. The CDR3 loop spans 14 amino acids. The V and J ends lost 4 bases and 8 bases respectively, with 16 bases between them. In germline, CDR1 is SGHRS, CDR2 YFSETQ. CDR3 bases: TGCGCCAGCAGCAGCACGGGAGGGTCGGACACCATATATTTT. Its protein is CASSSTGGSDTIYF.

The chain carries TRBV20-1 and TRBJ2-1, with D possibly matching TRBD1 (5 bases). Germline-derived CDR1 and CDR2 are DFQATT and SNEGSKA (reference sequence). The V gene lost 0 bases and the J gene lost 3 bases, with 15 bases spanning the gap. The CDR3 is 16 residues long. CDR3 loop: CSARDDSQGLYNEQFF. CDR3 DNA sequence: TGCAGTGCTAGAGATGATAGCCAGGGTCTCTACAATGAGCAGTTCTTC.

CDR3 coding DNA: TGTGCCAGCAGTTACTCGGCTAGCGGGGGGGGGTTTGAGCAGTTCTTC. Amino acids: CASSYSASGGGFEQFF. The chain combines TRBV6-2 or TRBV6-3 with TRBJ2-1, with 12 bases lining up with TRBD2. Germline-derived CDR1 and CDR2 are MNHEY and SVGEGT. The CDR3 runs to 16 residues. The junction had 6 bases not matched to a gene; V was cut back by 0 bases and J by 9 bases.

CDR3 protein: CASSAEQGWGAGYTF. In nucleotides, the CDR3 is TGTGCCAGCAGCGCCGAACAGGGATGGGGAGCTGGCTACACCTTC. The V and J genes are TRBV9 and TRBJ1-2, with a tentative D call TRBD1 (6 bases). This CDR3 is 15 amino acids long. The germline V gene encodes CDR1 SGDLS and CDR2 YYNGEE. V shed 3 bases and J shed 7 bases, with 19 bases lying between them.

Of note for this clonotype: Just one base apart from a much larger clone, this may be a read error. The chain has TRBV12-3 or TRBV12-4 and TRBJ2-3; D is tentatively TRBD1 or TRBD2 (7 bases each). The CDR3 spans 12 residues. Written as DNA, the CDR3 is TGTGCCTGCAGCGGGACAGTAGATACGCAGTATTTT. Residues: CACSGTVDTQYF.

This clonotype has a handful of counts. This rearrangement joins TRBV5-1 to TRBJ2-1; D possibly corresponds to TRBD1 (6 bases). This CDR3 spans 14 amino acids. Germline assignment: CDR1 SGHRS and CDR2 YFSETQ. Trimming stripped 6 bases from V and 12 bases from J, with 22 bases between. CDR3 residues: CASTVEQGRVAQFF. CDR3 nucleotide sequence: TGCGCCAGCACCGTGGAGCAGGGGAGAGTAGCGCAGTTCTTC. The full variable domain, rest sourced from reference TRBV5-1 and TRBJ2-1, is KAGVTQTPRYLIKTRGQQVTLSCSPISGHRSVSWYQQTPGQGLQFLFEYFSETQRNKGNFPGRFSGRQFSNSRSEMNVSTLELGDSALYLCASTVEQGRVAQFFGPGTRLTVL.

The rearrangement joins TRBV7-6 to TRBJ1-5, with a weak D call TRBD1 (5 bases). The germline V gene has CDR1 SGHVS and CDR2 FNYEAQ. This CDR3 has 16 residues. Trimming pared 1 base from V and 4 bases from J, leaving 14 bases between. CDR3 bases: TGTGCCAGCAGCTTAGAACAAACGGGGCCGAATCAGCCCCAGCATTTT. This codes for CASSLEQTGPNQPQHF.

This clonotype occurred a few times. This chain joins TRBV20-1 and TRBJ2-1; D may be TRBD2 (5 bases). This CDR3 has 16 amino acids. The germline V gene has CDR1 DFQATT and CDR2 SNEGSKA (reference sequence). V dropped 6 bases and J dropped 8 bases, with 26 bases sitting between them. The CDR3 sequence is CSADIASTTGIYEQFF. The DNA for the CDR3 is TGCAGTGCGGATATAGCTAGCACTACCGGCATTTATGAGCAGTTCTTC.

The rearrangement joins TRBV10-3 to TRBJ1-2; TRBD1 is a possible D gene (5 bases). V was shortened by 0 bases and J by 4 bases, with 6 bases between the two germline ends. This CDR3 is 13 amino acids long. Looked up from germline, CDR1 is ENHRY and CDR2 is SYGVKD. The CDR3 sequence is CAISESQGYGYTF. In nucleotides, the CDR3 is TGTGCCATCAGTGAGTCGCAGGGCTATGGCTACACCTTC.

This clonotype was recorded a few times. The V gene is TRBV4-3, the J gene TRBJ2-3, with 12 bases lining up with TRBD2. The CDR3 extends over 13 amino acids. The germline gives CDR1 LGHNA, CDR2 YSLEER. V lost 8 bases and J lost 10; bases outside the gene matches: 7. Here the CDR3 reads CASGPSGGASQYF. The CDR3 DNA sequence: TGCGCCAGCGGACCTAGCGGGGGGGCCTCGCAGTATTTT.

This clonotype was seen a handful of times. This chain connects TRBV7-3 to TRBJ2-5, with 8 bases identical to TRBD2. This CDR3 is built from 14 residues. Germline CDR1 is SGHTA and CDR2 is FQGTGA. V lost 4 bases and J lost 11; bases outside the gene matches: 12. The CDR3 protein is CASSSSGGVNEQYF. The CDR3 DNA reads as TGTGCCAGCAGCTCGAGCGGGGGAGTCAATGAGCAGTACTTC.